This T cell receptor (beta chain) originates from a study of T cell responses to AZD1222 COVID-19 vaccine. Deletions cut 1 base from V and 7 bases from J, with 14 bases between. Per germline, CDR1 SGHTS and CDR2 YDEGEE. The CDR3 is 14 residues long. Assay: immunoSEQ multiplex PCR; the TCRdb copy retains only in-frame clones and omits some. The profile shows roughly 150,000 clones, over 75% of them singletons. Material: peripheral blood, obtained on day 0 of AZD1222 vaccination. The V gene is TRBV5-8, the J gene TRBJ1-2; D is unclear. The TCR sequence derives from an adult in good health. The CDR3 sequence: CASSLRLLKFGYTF. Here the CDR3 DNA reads TGTGCCAGCAGCTTGCGCCTGCTGAAATTTGGCTACACCTTC.